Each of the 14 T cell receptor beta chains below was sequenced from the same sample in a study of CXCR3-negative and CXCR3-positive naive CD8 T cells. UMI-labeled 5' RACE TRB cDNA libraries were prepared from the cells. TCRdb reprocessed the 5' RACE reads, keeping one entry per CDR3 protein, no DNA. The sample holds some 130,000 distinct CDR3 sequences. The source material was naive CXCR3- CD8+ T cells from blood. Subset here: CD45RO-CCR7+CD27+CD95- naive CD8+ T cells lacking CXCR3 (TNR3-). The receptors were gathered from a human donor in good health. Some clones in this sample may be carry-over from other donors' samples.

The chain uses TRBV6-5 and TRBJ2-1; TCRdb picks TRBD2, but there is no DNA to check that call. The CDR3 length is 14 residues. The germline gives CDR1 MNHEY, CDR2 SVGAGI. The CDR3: CASNGGSPNNEQFF.

CDR3: CASSIYQPGLAGENTGELFF. The genes are TRBV7-2 and TRBJ2-2; TCRdb gives TRBD2 as the D gene, but with no DNA this cannot be confirmed. This CDR3 contains 20 residues. Looked up from germline, CDR1 is SGHTA and CDR2 is FQGNSA.

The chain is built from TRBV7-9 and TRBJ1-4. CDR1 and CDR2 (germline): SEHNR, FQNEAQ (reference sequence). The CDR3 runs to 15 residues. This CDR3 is CASTSTGSSGEKLFF.

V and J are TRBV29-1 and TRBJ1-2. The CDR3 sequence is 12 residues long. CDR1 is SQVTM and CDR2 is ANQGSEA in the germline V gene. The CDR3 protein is CSVHLGVEGYTF.

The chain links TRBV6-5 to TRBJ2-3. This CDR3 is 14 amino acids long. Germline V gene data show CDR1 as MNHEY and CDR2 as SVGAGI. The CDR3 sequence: CASSYSNWGDTQYF.

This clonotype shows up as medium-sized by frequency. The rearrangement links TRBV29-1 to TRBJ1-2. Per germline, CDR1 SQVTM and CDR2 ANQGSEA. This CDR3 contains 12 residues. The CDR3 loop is CSVEAHVRGYTF.

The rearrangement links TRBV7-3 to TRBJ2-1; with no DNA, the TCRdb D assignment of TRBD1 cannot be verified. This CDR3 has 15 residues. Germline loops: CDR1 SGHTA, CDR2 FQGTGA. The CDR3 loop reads CASSSSRGGYNEQFF.

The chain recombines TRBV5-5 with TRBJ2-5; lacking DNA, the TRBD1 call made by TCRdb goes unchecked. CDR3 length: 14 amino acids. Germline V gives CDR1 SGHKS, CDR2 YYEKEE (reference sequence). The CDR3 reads CASSLLDRAETQYF.

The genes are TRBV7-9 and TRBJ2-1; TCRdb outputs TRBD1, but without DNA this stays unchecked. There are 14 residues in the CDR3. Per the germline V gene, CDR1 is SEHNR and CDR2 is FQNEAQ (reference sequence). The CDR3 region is CASSLSAGDNEQFF.

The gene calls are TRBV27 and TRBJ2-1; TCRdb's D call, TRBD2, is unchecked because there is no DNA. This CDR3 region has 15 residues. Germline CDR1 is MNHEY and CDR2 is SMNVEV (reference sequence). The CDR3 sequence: CASKASGSSYNEQFF.

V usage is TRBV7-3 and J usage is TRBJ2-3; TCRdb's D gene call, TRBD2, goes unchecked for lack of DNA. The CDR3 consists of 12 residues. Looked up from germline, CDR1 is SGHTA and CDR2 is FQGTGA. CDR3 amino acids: CASSKTSDTQYF.

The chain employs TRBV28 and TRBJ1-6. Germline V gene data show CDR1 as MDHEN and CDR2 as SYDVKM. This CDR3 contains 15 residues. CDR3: CASRPEADPPLPLHF.

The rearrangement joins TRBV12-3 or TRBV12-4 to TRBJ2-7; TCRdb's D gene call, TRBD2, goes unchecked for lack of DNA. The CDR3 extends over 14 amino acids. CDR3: CASTDPLGTDEQYF.

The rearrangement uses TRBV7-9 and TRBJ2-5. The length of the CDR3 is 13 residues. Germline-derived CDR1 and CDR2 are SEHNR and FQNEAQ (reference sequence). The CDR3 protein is CASSPRLEETQYF.